This T cell receptor (beta chain) was sequenced during a study of T cells expressing NK-cell markers. Overall study context: In sorted CD3+CD56+NKG2C+, CD3+CD56+NKG2C- and CD3+CD56-NKG2C+ T cells, TCR beta repertoires were obtained. The authors sequenced eight donors, of whom seven were HCMV-seropositive and one was seronegative. Study findings and constraints: Uncertainty persisted over the HCMV specificity of expanded NKG2C+ T cell clones.

In generating TCR beta cDNA, 5'RACE template switching with UMIs was used. TCRdb reprocessed the 5' RACE reads and keeps a single row for each CDR3 protein, giving no DNA. The table for this sample gives 160,000 or so distinct CDR3 sequences. Germline assignment: CDR1 LGHNA and CDR2 YNFKEQ. This CDR3 has 20 amino acids. To note about this clonotype: What it recognizes is unknown.

Sample: blood T cells: a sorted CD56 or NKG2C T cell subset, CD4+ or CD8+ T cells, or bulk PBMC T cells (not recorded which). This TCR came from a woman aged 18 to 75 in good health. This rearrangement joins TRBV4-2 to TRBJ2-1; TCRdb gives TRBD2 as the D gene, but with no DNA this cannot be confirmed. The CDR3 sequence: CASSQEWIGETSGVTKEQFF.